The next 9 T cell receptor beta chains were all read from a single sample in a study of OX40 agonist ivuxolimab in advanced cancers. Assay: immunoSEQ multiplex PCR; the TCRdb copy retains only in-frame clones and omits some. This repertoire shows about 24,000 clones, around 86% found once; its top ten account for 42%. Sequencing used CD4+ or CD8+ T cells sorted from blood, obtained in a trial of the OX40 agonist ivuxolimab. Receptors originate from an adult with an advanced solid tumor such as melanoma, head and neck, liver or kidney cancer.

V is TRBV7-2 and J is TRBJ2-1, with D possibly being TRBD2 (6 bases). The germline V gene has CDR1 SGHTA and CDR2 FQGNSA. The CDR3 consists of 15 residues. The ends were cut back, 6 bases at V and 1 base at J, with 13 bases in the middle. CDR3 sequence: CASRLRDSSYNEQFF. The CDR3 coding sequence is TGTGCCAGCAGACTCCGGGACTCTTCCTACAATGAGCAGTTCTTC. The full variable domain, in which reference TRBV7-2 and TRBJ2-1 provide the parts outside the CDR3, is GAGVSQSPSNKVTEKGKDVELRCDPISGHTALYWYRQSLGQGLEFLIYFQGNSAPDKSGLPSDRFSAERTGGSVSTLTIQRTQQEDSAVYLCASRLRDSSYNEQFFGPGTRLTVL.

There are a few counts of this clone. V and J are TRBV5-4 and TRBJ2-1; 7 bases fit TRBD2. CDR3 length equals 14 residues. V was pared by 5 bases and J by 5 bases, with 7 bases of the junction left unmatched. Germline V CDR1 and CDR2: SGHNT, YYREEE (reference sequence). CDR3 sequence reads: CASRSLAEHNEQFF. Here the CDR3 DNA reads TGTGCCAGCAGGTCTCTAGCGGAACACAATGAGCAGTTCTTC.

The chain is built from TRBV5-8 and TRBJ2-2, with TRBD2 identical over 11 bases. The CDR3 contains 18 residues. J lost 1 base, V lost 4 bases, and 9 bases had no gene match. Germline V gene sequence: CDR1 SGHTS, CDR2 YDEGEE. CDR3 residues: CASSPPLTSGVNTGELFF. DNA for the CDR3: TGTGCCAGCAGCCCTCCCCTGACTAGCGGGGTGAACACCGGGGAGCTGTTTTTT.

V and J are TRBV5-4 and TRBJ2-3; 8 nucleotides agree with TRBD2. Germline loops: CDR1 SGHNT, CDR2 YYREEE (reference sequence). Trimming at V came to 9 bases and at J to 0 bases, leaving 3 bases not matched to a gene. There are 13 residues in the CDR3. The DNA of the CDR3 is TGTGCCACCATAGCGGGAAGCACAGATACGCAGTATTTT. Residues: CATIAGSTDTQYF.

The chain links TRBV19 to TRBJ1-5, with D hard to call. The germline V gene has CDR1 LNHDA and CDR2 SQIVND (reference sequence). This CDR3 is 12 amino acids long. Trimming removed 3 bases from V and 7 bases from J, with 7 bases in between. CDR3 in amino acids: CASSMGWQPQHF. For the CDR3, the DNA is TGTGCCAGTAGTATGGGATGGCAGCCCCAGCATTTT.

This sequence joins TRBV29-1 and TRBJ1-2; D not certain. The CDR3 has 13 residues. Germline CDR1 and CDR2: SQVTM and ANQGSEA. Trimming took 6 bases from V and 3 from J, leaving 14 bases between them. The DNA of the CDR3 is TGCAGCGTGGTGGCAGCGGAACACTATGGCTACACCTTC. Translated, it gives CSVVAAEHYGYTF.

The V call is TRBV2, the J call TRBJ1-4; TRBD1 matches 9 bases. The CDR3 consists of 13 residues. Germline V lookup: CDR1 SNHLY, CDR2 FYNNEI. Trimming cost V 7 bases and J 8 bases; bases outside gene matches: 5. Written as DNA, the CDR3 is TGTGCCAGCATGGGACAGGGAGGCGAAAAACTGTTTTTT. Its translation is CASMGQGGEKLFF.

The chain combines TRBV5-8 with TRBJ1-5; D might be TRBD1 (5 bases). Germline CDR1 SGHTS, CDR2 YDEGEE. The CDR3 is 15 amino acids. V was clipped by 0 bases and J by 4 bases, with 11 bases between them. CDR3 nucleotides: TGTGCCAGCAGCTTGGTCCAGGGCCAAAATCAGCCCCAGCATTTT. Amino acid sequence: CASSLVQGQNQPQHF.

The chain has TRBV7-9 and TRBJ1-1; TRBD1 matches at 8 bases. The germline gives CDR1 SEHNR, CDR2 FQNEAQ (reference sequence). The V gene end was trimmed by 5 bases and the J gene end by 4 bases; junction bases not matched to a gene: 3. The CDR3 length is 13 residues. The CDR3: CASSTTGGTEAFF. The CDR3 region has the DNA TGTGCCAGCAGCACAACAGGGGGCACTGAAGCTTTCTTT.